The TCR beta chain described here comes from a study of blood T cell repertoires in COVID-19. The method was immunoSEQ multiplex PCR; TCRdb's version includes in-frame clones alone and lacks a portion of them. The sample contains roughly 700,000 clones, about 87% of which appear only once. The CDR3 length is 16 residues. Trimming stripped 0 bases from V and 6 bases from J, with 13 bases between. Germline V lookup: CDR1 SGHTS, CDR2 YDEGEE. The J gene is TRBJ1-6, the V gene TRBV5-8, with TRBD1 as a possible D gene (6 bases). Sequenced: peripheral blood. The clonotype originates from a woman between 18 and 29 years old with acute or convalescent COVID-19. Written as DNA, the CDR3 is TGTGCCAGCAGCTTGGGGGGGCGCTACCGTAATTCACCCCTCCACTTT. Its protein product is CASSLGGRYRNSPLHF.